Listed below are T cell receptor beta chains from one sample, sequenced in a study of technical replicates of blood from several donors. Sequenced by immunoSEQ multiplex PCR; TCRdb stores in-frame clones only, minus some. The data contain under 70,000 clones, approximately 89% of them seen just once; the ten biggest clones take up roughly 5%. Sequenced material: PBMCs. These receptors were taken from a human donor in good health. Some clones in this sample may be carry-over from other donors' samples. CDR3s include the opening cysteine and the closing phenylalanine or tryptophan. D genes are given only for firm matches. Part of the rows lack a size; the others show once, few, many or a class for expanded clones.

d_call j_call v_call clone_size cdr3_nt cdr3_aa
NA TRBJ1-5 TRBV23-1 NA TGCGCCAGCAGCCTGGGCCAATATAGCAATCAGCCCCAGCATTTT CASSLGQYSNQPQHF
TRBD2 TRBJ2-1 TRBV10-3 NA TGTGCCATCAGGACTAGCTCTAGCTCCTACAATGAGCAGTTCTTC CAIRTSSSSYNEQFF
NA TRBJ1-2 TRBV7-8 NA TGTGCCAGCAGATCCCCCGGCAGGGGTTCTGATGGCCACACCTTC CASRSPGRGSDGHTF
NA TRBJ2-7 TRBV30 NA TGTGCCTGGAGTAGGACAGCGGTTGGGGAGCAGTACTTC CAWSRTAVGEQYF
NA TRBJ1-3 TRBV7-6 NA TGTGCCAGCAGCTCCCCGGGGCGGGACTCTGGAAACACCATATATTTT CASSSPGRDSGNTIYF
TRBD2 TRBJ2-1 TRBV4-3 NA TGCGCCAGCAGCCAAGGGAGTGGAGTGATAGGCGGGGGAAATGAGCAGTTCTTC CASSQGSGVIGGGNEQFF
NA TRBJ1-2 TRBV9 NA TGTGCTAGCAGCGTAGGGAGACTTGAGGGAGGCTACACCTTC CASSVGRLEGGYTF
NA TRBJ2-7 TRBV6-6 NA TGTGCCAGCAGTTACGTCCGCTACTCCTACGAGCAGTACTTC CASSYVRYSYEQYF
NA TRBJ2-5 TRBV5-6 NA TGTGCCAGCAGCGCGGTCGGGGGTGTAGGAGAGACCCAGTACTTC CASSAVGGVGETQYF
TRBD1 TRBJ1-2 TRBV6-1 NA TGTGCCAGCAGTGAGGGTACAGGGGAAGGAGGCTACACCTTC CASSEGTGEGGYTF
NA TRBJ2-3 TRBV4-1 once TGCGCCAGCAGCCGAGTAGGACTGCGAGATACGCAGTATTTT CASSRVGLRDTQYF
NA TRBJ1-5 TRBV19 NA TGTGCCAGTAGTATTACCAGGGATCAGCCCCAGCATTTT CASSITRDQPQHF
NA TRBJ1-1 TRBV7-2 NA TGTGCCAGCAGCTTACGACAGGTGGGCACTGAAGCTTTCTTT CASSLRQVGTEAFF
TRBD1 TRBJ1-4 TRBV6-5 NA TGTGCCAGCACCGACAGGGTTAATGAAAAACTGTTTTTT CASTDRVNEKLFF
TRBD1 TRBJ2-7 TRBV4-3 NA TGCGCCAGCAGCCAATACAGGGGTTACGAGCAGTACTTC CASSQYRGYEQYF
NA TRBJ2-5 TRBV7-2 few TGTGCCAGCAGCCCGGGGGTAGAAGAGACCCAGTACTTC CASSPGVEETQYF
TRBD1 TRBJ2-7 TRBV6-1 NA TGTGCCAGCAGTGAAGGCCCCGGGACAGGCTACGAGCAGTACTTC CASSEGPGTGYEQYF
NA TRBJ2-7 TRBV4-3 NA TGCGCCAGCAGCCAAGATGTGAGCGGAAATCCCTACGAGCAGTACTTC CASSQDVSGNPYEQYF
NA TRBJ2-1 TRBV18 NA TGTGCCAGCTCCCCTGAGGGGTCGGGAGCGTATTACAATGAGCAGTTCTTC CASSPEGSGAYYNEQFF
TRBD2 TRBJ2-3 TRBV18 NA TGTGCCAGCTCACCACGGTCTAGCGGAATGGGGCCAGATACGCAGTATTTT CASSPRSSGMGPDTQYF
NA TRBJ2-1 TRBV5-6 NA TGTGCCAGCAGCTTGGTCCGGGATCCTTACAATGAGCAGTTCTTC CASSLVRDPYNEQFF
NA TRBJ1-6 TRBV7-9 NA TGTGCCAGCAGCTTGGACGGGGGGGCGAATTCACCCCTCCACTTT CASSLDGGANSPLHF
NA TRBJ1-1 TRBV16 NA TGTGCCAGCAGCCAATCAGGCAGGGTGGGCACTGAAGCTTTCTTT CASSQSGRVGTEAFF
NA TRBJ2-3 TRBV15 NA TGTGCCACCGGGAGCCCCACATTAAGCACAGATACGCAGTATTTT CATGSPTLSTDTQYF
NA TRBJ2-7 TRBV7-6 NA TGTGCCAGCAGTCCTGGGCTAACGAACTACGAGCAGTACTTC CASSPGLTNYEQYF
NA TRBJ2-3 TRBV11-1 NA TGTGCCAGCAGCTTAGGTCTGGACAGCCGCACAGATACGCAGTATTTT CASSLGLDSRTDTQYF
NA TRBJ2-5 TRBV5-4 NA TGTGCCAGCAGCTTTACGGGGGATTCGGAGACCCAGTACTTC CASSFTGDSETQYF
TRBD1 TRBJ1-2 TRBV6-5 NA TGTGCCAGCAGGGGGACAGCATTTAACTATGGCTACACCTTC CASRGTAFNYGYTF
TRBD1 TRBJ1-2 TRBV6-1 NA TGTGCCAGCACCCTTGGGACAGGGGCGAACTATGGCTACACCTTC CASTLGTGANYGYTF
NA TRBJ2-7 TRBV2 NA TGTGCCAGCAGTGGTAAGACCCAGGGCGTCGAGCAGTACTTC CASSGKTQGVEQYF
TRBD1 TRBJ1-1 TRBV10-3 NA TGTGCCATCCAAAGGGACAGCCCACTTTTGAACACTGAAGCTTTCTTT CAIQRDSPLLNTEAFF
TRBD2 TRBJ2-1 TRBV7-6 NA TGTGCCAGCAGCTTTAACCTAGCGGGACTTCGAAATGAGCAGTTCTTC CASSFNLAGLRNEQFF
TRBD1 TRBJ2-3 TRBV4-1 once TGCGCCAGCAGCCAGGGGACAGGGGGCCAAGCAGATACGCAGTATTTT CASSQGTGGQADTQYF
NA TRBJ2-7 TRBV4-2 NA TGTGCCAGCAGCCGAGAGCGTGCAGGGTACCACGAGCAGTACTTC CASSRERAGYHEQYF
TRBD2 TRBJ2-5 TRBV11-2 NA TGTGCCAGCAGCTTAGCAGGGGGACTAGCGGAGACCCAGTACTTC CASSLAGGLAETQYF
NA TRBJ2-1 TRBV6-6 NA TGTGCCAGCACCGAAGTTAGCGGCGAGCAGTTCTTC CASTEVSGEQFF
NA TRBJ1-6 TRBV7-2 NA TGTGCCAGCAGCTTCGAGGGGACGGGGGGATCACCCCTCCACTTT CASSFEGTGGSPLHF
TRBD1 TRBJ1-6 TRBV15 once TGTGCCACCAGCAGAGATTTCGTTTTTGCGGGACAGGGCCACTTTCGACTTAATTCACCCCTCCACTTT CATSRDFVFAGQGHFRLNSPLHF
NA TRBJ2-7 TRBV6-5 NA TGTGCCAGCAGCCCCGACGGGGTCAGGGAGCAGTACTTC CASSPDGVREQYF
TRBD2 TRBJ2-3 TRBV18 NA TGTGCCAGCTCACCCAGCGGGGCGCGAGATACGCAGTATTTT CASSPSGARDTQYF
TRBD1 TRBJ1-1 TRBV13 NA TGTGCCAGCAGCTTAGGGGACAGGAGGGTTGAAGCTTTCTTT CASSLGDRRVEAFF